Listed below are T cell receptor beta chains from one sample, sequenced in a study of T cells after yellow fever vaccination. Using its own MiXCR run on the 5' RACE reads, TCRdb lists one record per CDR3 protein. The table records roughly 340,000 distinct CDR3 sequences, roughly 4.3% of them present only once. Specimen: PBMCs, collected 5 days after the yellow fever booster vaccination. These receptors were obtained from a man aged 18 to 35 who received the YFV17D yellow fever vaccine. The CDR3 runs from the conserved cysteine through the conserved F or W. D genes are given only for firm matches. Rows give clone size only sometimes, using once, few, many, or a class for an expanded clone.

TRBV5-1,many,NA,TRBJ2-1,TGCGCCAGCAGCTTGTCGGTGGGCCTCTGGAGCGGAGAGCAGTTCTTC,CASSLSVGLWSGEQFF
TRBV6-5,few,TRBD1,TRBJ1-2,TGTGCCAGCAGCCATCGAGGGACAGGGGGCGGTGGCTACACCTTC,CASSHRGTGGGGYTF
TRBV10-3,many,NA,TRBJ1-4,TGTGCCATCAGTGCCTCCCTGTTTGAGGGGCGAGGTGAAAAACTGTTTTTT,CAISASLFEGRGEKLFF
TRBV6-5,NA,TRBD2,TRBJ2-5,TGTGCCAGCAGTTACGCCGGTCGACTAGCCGGAGAGACCCAGTACTTC,CASSYAGRLAGETQYF
TRBV6-6,many,TRBD2,TRBJ2-1,TGTGCCAGCAGTTACTATTTCGGGGGGGTGTCCTACAATGAGCAGTTCTTC,CASSYYFGGVSYNEQFF
TRBV20-1,few,NA,TRBJ1-1,TGCAGTGCCCCAACCACGACAGTGGAAGCTTTCTTT,CSAPTTTVEAFF
TRBV20-1,few,NA,TRBJ1-2,TGCAGTGCTAGAGATAACAGCTATGGCTACACCTTC,CSARDNSYGYTF
TRBV4-1,NA,NA,TRBJ1-6,TGCGCCAGCAGCCGAGTTGCAGCTTCTAATTCACTCCTCCACTTT,CASSRVAASNSLLHF
TRBV6-6,NA,NA,TRBJ2-5,TGTGCCAGCAGCCACCTTTTTCAAGAGACCCAGTACTTC,CASSHLFQETQYF
TRBV5-6,few,NA,TRBJ1-2,TGTGCCAGCAGCTTGGAAGTGGGAACCCACTATGGCTACACCTTC,CASSLEVGTHYGYTF
TRBV7-9,few,NA,TRBJ1-1,TGTGCCAGCAGCTTAGCGGCAGGGGACTACACTGAAGCTTTCTTT,CASSLAAGDYTEAFF
TRBV7-2,NA,TRBD1,TRBJ2-5,TGTGCCAGCAGCCAGGGGGCTGAGACCCAGTACTTC,CASSQGAETQYF